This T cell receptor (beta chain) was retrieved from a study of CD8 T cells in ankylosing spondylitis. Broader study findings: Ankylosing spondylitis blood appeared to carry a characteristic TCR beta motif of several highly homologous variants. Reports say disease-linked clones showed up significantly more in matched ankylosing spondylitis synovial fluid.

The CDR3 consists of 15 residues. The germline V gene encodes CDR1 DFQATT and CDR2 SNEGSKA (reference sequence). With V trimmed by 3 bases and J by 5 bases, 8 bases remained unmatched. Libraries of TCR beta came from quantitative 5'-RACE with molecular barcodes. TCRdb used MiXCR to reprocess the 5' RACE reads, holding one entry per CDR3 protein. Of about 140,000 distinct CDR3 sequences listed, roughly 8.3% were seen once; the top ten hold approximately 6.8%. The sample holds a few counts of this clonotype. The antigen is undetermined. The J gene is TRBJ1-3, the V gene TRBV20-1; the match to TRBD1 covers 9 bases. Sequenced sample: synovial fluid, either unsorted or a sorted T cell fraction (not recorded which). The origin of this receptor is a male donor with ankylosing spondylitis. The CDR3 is CSARGNRGLRNTIYF. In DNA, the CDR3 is TGCAGTGCTAGGGGCAACAGGGGGCTACGAAACACCATATATTTT.